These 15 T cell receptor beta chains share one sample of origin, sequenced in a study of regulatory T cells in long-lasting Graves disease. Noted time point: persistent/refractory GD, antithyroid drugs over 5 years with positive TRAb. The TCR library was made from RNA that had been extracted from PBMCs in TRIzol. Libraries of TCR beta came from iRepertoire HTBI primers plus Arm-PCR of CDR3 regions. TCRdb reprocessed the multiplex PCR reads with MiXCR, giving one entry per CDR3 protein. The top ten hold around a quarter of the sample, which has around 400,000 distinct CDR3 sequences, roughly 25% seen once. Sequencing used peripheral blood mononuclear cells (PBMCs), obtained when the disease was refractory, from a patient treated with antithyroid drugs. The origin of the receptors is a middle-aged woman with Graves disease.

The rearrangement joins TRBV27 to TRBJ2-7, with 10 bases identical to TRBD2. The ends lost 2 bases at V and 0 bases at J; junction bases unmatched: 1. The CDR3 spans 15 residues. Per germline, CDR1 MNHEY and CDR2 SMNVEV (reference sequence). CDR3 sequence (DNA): TGTGCCAGCAGTTTACTAGCGGGAGCCTCCTACGAGCAGTACTTC. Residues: CASSLLAGASYEQYF.

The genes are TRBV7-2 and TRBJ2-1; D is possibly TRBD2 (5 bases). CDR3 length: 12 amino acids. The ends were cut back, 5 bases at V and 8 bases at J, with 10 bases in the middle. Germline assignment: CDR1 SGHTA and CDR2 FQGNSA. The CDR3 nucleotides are TGTGCCAGCAGCAAGACTACCTATGAGCAGTTCTTC. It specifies CASSKTTYEQFF.

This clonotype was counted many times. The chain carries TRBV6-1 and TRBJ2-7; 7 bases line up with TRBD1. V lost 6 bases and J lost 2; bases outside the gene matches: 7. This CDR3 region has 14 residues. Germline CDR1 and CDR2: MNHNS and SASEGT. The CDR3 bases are TGTGCCAGCAGAAGTCCCACAGGGGCCTACGAGCAGTACTTC. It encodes CASRSPTGAYEQYF.

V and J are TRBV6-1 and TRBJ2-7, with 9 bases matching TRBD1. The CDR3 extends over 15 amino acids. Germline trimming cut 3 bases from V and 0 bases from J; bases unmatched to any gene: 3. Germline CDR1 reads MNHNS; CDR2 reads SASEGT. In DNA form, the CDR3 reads TGTGCCAGCAGTGAGTGGGACAGGGCCTCCTACGAGCAGTACTTC. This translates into CASSEWDRASYEQYF.

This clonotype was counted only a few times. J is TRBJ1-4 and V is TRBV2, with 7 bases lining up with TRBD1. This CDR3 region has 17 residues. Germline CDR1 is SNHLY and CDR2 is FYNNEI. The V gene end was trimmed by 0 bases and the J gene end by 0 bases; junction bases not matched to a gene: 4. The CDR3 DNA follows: TGTGCCAGCAGTGAAGCGGGACAGCCCGCAACTAATGAAAAACTGTTTTTT. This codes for CASSEAGQPATNEKLFF.

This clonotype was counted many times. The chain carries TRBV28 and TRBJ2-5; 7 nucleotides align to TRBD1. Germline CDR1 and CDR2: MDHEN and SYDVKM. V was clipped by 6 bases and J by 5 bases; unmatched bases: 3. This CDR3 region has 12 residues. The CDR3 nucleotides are TGTGCCAGCAGGACAGGGAGCGAGACCCAGTACTTC. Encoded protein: CASRTGSETQYF. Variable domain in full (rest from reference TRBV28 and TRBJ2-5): DVKVTQSSRYLVKRTGEKVFLECVQDMDHENMFWYRQDPGLGLRLIYFSYDVKMKEKGDIPEGYSVSREKKERFSLILESASTNQTSMYLCASRTGSETQYFGPGTRLLVL.

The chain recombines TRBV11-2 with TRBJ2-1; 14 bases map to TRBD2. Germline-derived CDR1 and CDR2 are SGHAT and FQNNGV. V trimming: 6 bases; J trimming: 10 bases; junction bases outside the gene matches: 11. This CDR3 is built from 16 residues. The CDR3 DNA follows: TGTGCCAGCAGACGACCCGGACTAGCGGGAGGCACGGAGCAGTTCTTC. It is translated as CASRRPGLAGGTEQFF.

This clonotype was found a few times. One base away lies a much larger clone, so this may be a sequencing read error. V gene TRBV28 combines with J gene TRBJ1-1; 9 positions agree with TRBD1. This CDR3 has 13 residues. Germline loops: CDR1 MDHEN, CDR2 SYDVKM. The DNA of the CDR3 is TGTGCCAGCAGGGACAGGGGATATACTGAAGTTTTCTTT. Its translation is CASRDRGYTEVFF.

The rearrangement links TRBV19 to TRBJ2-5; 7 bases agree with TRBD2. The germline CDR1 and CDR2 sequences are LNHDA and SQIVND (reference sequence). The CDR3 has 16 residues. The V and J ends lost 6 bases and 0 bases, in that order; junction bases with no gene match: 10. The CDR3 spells CASRPREGYNQETQYF. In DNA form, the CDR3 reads TGTGCCAGTAGGCCCAGGGAGGGTTATAACCAAGAGACCCAGTACTTC.

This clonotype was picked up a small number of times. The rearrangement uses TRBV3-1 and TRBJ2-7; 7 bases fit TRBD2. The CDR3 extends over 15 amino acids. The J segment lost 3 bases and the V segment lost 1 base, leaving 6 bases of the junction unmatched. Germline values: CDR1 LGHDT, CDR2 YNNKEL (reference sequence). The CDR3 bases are TGTGCCAGCAGCCAAGGATCAAGCGGGGACTACGAGCAGTACTTC. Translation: CASSQGSSGDYEQYF.

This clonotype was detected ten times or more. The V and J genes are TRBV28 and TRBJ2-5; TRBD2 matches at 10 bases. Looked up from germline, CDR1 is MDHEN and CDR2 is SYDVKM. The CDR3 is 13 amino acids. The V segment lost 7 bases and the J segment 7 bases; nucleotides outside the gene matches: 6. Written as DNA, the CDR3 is TGTGCCAGCACGTTAGCGGGAGGAGGGACCCAGTACTTC. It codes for CASTLAGGGTQYF.

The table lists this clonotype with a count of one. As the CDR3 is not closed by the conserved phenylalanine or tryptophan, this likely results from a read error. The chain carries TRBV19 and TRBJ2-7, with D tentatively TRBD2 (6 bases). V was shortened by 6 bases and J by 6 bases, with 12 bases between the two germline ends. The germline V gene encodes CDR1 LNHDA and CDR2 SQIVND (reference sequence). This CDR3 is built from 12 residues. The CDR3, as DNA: TGTGCCAGTAGAGGGGCGGGGTTCGAGCAGTACCTC. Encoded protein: CASRGAGFEQYL.

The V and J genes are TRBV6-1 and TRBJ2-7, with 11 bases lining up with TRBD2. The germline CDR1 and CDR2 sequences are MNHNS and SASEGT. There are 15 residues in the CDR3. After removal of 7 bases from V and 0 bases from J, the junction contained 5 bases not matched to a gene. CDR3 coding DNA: TGTGCCAGCAATAGGGGGACTAGCGGCTCCTACGAGCAGTACTTC. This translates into CASNRGTSGSYEQYF.

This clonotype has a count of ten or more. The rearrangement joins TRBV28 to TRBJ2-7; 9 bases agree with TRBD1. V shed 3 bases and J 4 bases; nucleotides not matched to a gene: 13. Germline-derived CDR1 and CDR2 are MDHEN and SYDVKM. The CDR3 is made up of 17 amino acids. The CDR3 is CASSFIGLGTGNYEQYF. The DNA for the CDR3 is TGTGCCAGCAGTTTTATAGGGTTAGGGACAGGGAATTACGAGCAGTACTTC.

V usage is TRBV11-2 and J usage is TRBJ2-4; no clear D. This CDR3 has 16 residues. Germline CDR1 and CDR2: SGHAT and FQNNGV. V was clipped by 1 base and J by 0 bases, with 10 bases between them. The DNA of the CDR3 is TGTGCCAGCAGCTTAGTTTCGGGTTTAGCCAAAAACATTCAGTACTTC. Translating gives CASSLVSGLAKNIQYF.